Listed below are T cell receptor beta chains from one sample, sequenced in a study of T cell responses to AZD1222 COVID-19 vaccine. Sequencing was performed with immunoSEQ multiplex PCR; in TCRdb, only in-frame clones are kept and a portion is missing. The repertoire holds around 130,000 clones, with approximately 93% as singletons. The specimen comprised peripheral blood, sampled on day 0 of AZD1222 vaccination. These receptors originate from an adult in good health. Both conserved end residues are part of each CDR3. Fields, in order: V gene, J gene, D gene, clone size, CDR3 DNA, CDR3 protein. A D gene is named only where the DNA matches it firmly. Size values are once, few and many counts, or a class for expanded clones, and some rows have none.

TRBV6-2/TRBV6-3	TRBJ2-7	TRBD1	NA	TGTGCCAGCAGTTACCTGACAGGGGGCGCCCACTACGAGCAGTACTTC	CASSYLTGGAHYEQYF
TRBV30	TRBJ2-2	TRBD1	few	TGTGCCGGAGGGAAACACAGGGGGAGATATACCGGGGAGCTGTTTTTT	CAGGKHRGRYTGELFF
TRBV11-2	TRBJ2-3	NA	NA	TGTGCCAGCAGAGACGGAGGGCAAGATACGCAGTATTTT	CASRDGGQDTQYF
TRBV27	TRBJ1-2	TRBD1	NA	TGTGCCAGCAGTTTGAGTCAGGGGGGCGACTATGGCTACACCTTC	CASSLSQGGDYGYTF
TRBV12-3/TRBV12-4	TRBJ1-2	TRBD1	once	TGTGCCAGCAGAACAGGGGGGGACTATGGCTACACCTTC	CASRTGGDYGYTF
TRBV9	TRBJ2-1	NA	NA	TGTGCCAGCAGCGTAGGCCGGGAGTCGCGTGAGCAGTTCTTC	CASSVGRESREQFF
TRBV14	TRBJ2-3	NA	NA	TGTGCCAGCAGCCCACGGCTAGGGGTGAGTCGGGGCACAGATACGCAGTATTTT	CASSPRLGVSRGTDTQYF
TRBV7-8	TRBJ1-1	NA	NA	TGTGCCAGCAGCCCCATCAGGCGAAACACTGAAGCTTTCTTT	CASSPIRRNTEAFF
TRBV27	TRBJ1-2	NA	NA	TGTGCCAGCAGTCCCCCGTACGCGACCGGGGGCTACACCTTC	CASSPPYATGGYTF
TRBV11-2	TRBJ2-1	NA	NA	TGTGCCAGCAGCTCGGTTGGGTCGGACAATGAGCAGTTCTTC	CASSSVGSDNEQFF
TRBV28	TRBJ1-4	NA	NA	TGTGCCAGCAGCTCCCGGACAGTAACTAATGAAGGAAAACTGTTTTTT	CASSSRTVTNEGKLFF
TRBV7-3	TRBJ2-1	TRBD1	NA	TGTGCCAGTAGCCGGGACAGGGACAATGAGCAGTTCTTC	CASSRDRDNEQFF
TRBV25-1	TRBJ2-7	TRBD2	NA	TGTGCCAGCAGTTTTTCCGGGGGGAACGAGCAGTACTTC	CASSFSGGNEQYF
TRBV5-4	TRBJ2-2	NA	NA	TGTGCCAGCAGCTTGACAGACACCGGGGAGCTGTTTTTT	CASSLTDTGELFF
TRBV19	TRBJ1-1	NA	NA	TGTGCCAGTACAAGCTACACAGGGCTTACGAGTACTGAAGCTTTCTTT	CASTSYTGLTSTEAFF
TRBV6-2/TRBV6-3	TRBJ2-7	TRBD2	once	TGTGCCAGCAGTCCCGGACTAGCGGGAGGCCAGAGGGTTTACGAGCAGTACTTC	CASSPGLAGGQRVYEQYF
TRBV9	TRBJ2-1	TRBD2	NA	TGTGCCAGCAGCGTAATAGTGGGACTAGCGGTTAATGAGCAGTTCTTC	CASSVIVGLAVNEQFF
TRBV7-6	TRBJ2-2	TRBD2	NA	TGTGCCAGCAGCCCCGGGGGCGGGGGGGCTGCCGGGGAGCTGTTTTTT	CASSPGGGGAAGELFF
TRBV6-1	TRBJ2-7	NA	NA	TGTGCCAGCAGTGAACGGGCCTCCTACGAGCAGTACTTC	CASSERASYEQYF
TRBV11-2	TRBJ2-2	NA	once	TGTGCCAGCAGCCCAGTGGCGGGGGCCACCGGGGAGCTGTTTTTT	CASSPVAGATGELFF
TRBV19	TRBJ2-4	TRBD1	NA	TGTGCCAGTAGTCTGCAAGGGACAGGGAAAAACATTCAGTACTTC	CASSLQGTGKNIQYF
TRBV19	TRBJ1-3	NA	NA	TGTGCCAGCCTTGCGGTGGACACCATATATTTT	CASLAVDTIYF
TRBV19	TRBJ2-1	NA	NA	TGTGCCACGATGCGGCGGGATGAGCAGTTCTTC	CATMRRDEQFF
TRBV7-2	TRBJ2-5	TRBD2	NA	TGTGCCAGCAGCCCCCGGGGGGTCCCGGAGACCCAGTACTTC	CASSPRGVPETQYF
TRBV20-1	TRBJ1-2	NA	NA	TGCAGTGCTCAGGGTGGCTACACCTTC	CSAQGGYTF
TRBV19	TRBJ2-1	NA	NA	TGTGCCAGTAGTACGAAAGCGGGCCGAGGGGTGGATGAGCAGTTCTTC	CASSTKAGRGVDEQFF
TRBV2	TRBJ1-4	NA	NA	TGTGCCAGCGGTGGCGGGGTTAGGGAAAAACTGTTTTTT	CASGGGVREKLFF
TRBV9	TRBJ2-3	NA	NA	TGTGCCAGCAGCGTAGTCGGTGGGAGAATCACAGATACGCAGTATTTT	CASSVVGGRITDTQYF
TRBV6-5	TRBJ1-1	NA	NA	TGTGCCAGCAGTCCCCGAATAAACACTGAAGCTTTCTTT	CASSPRINTEAFF
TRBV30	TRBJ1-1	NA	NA	TGTGCCTGGAGGCAGAACACTGAAGCTTTCTTT	CAWRQNTEAFF
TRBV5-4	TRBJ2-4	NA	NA	TGTGCCAGCAGCGTACAGGGAGGGTTGGGAAACATTCAGTACTTC	CASSVQGGLGNIQYF
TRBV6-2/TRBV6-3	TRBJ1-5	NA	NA	TGTGCCAGCAGTTACTCGATCCGTGATGCAGGGGCCAGCAATCAGCCCCAGCATTTT	CASSYSIRDAGASNQPQHF